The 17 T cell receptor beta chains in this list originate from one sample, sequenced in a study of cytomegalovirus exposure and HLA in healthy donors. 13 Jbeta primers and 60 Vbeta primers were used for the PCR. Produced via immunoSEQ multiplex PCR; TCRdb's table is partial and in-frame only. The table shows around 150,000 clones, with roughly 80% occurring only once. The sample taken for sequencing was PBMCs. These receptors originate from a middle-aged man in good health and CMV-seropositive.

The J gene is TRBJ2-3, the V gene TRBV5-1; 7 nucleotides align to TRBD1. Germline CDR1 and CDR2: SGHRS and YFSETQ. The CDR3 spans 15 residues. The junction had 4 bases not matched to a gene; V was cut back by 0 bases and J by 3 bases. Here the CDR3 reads CASSLGVRGTDTQYF. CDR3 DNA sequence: TGCGCCAGCAGCTTGGGGGTCAGGGGGACAGATACGCAGTATTTT.

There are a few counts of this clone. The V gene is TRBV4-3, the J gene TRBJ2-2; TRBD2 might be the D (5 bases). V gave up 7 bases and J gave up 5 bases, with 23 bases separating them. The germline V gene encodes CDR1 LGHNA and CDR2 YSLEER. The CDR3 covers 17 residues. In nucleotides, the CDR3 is TGCGCCAGCACCCCAGTTCGATCGGGGTCGCCTACCGGGGAGCTGTTTTTT. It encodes CASTPVRSGSPTGELFF.

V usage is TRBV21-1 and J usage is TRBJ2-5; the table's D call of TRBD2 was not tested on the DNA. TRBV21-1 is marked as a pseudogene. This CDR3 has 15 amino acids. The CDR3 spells CASSKAQAGQETQYF. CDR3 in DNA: TGTGCCAGCAGCAAAGCCCAAGCGGGGCAAGAGACCCAGTACTTC.

This CDR3 reads CASSRSGGFEQFF. The CDR3 nucleotides are TGTGCCAGCAGCCGTTCGGGGGGCTTTGAGCAGTTCTTC. The chain uses TRBV4-2 and TRBJ2-1; a possible D gene is TRBD2 (7 bases). The ends were cut back, 4 bases at V and 9 bases at J, with 13 bases in the middle. CDR1 is LGHNA, CDR2 YNFKEQ, per germline. The CDR3 is made up of 13 amino acids.

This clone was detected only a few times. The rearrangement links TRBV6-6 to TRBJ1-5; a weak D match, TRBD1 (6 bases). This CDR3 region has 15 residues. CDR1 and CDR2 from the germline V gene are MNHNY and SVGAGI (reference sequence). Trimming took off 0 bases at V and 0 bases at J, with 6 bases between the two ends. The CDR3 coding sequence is TGTGCCAGCAGTTACTCACAGGGTAGCAATCAGCCCCAGCATTTT. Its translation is CASSYSQGSNQPQHF.

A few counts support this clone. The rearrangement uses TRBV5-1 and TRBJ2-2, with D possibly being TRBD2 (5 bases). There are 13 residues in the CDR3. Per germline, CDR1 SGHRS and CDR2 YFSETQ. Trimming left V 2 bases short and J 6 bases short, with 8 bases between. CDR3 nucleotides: TGCGCCAGCAGCTTTAGGGAGTCCGGGGAGCTGTTTTTT. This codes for CASSFRESGELFF.

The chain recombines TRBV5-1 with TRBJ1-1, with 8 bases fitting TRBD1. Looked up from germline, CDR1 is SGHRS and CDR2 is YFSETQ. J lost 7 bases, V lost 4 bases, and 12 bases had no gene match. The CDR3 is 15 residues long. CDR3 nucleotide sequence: TGCGCCAGCAGCGACCAGGGGGCAGCTGTCAGTGAAGCTTTCTTT. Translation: CASSDQGAAVSEAFF.

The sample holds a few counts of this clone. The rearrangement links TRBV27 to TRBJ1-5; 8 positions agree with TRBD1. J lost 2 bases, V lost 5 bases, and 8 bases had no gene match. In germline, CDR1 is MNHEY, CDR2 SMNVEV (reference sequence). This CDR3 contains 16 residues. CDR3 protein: CASSLTGDGRNQPQHF. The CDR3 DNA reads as TGTGCCAGCAGTCTGACAGGGGATGGGCGCAATCAGCCCCAGCATTTT.

Written as DNA, the CDR3 is TGTGCCAGCAGCTTGATAGGGGACACCTCTGGAAACACCATATATTTT. It encodes CASSLIGDTSGNTIYF. The V call is TRBV5-5, the J call TRBJ1-3, with D possibly being TRBD1 (6 bases). CDR1 and CDR2 from the germline V gene are SGHKS and YYEKEE (reference sequence). The CDR3 consists of 16 residues. V was trimmed by 1 base and J by 0 bases, leaving 11 bases between them.

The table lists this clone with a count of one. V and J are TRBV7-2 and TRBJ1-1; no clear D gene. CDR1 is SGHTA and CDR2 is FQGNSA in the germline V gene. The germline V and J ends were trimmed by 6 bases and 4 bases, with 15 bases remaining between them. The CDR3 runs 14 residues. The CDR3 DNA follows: TGTGCCAGCAGTTCCGTTTTTGGCCTCACTGAAGCTTTCTTT. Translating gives CASSSVFGLTEAFF.

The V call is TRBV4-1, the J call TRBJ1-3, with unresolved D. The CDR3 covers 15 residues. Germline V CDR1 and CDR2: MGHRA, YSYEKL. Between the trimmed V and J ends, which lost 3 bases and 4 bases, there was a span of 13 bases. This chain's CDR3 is CASSQEGTYGNTIYF. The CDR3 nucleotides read TGCGCCAGCAGCCAGGAGGGAACGTACGGAAACACCATATATTTT.

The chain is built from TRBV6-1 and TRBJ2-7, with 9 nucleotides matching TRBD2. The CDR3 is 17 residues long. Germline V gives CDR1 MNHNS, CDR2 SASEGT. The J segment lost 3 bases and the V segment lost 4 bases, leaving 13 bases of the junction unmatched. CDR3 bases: TGTGCCAGCAGTGCCCCAAGAGGGGCGGGGGGGATCTACGAGCAGTACTTC. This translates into CASSAPRGAGGIYEQYF.

The CDR3 here is CASSFGTGAPGELFF. CDR3 DNA: TGTGCCAGCAGCTTCGGGACAGGGGCCCCCGGGGAGCTGTTTTTT. This chain links TRBV7-2 with TRBJ2-2; 10 bases align to TRBD1. Germline CDR1 is SGHTA and CDR2 is FQGNSA. After removal of 3 bases from V and 6 bases from J, the junction contained 4 bases not matched to a gene. This CDR3 region has 15 residues.

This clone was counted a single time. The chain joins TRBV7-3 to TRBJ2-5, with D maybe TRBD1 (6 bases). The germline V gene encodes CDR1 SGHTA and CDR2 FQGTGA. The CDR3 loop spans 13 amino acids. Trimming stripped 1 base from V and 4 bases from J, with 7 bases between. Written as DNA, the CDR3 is TGTGCCAGCAGCTTAAGCAGGGGAGAGACCCAGTACTTC. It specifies CASSLSRGETQYF.

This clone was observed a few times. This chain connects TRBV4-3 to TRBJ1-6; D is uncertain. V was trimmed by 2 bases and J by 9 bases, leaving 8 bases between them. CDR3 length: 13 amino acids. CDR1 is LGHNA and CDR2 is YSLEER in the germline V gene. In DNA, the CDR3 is TGCGCCAGCAGCCAAAAGGGAGGTTCACCCCTCCACTTT. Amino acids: CASSQKGGSPLHF.

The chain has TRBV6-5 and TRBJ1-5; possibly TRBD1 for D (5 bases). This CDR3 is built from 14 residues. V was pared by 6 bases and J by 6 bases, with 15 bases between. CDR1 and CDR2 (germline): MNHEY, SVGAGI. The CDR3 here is CASSPTGGFQPQHF. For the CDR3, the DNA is TGTGCCAGCAGCCCCACCGGGGGGTTTCAGCCCCAGCATTTT.

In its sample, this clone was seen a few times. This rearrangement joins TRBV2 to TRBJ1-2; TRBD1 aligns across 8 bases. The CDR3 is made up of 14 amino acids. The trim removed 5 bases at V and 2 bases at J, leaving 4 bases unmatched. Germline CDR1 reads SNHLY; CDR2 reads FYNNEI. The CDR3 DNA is TGTGCCAGCAGTAAGGACAGGGCCAACTATGGCTACACCTTC. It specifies CASSKDRANYGYTF.